Listed here are 13 T cell receptor beta chains from one sample, sequenced in a study of CD8 T cells in Susac syndrome. A quantity of about 0.45 to 1 ug RNA underwent reverse transcription using random hexamers. From the immunoSEQ multiplex PCR reads, TCRdb called clonotypes with MiXCR, one entry per CDR3 protein. The sample includes around 130,000 distinct CDR3 sequences, 85% to 95% of them seen just once. The sequencing sample was made of CD4+ T cells from PBMCs. The receptor set was obtained from a human donor in good health.

The chain uses TRBV12-3 or TRBV12-4 and TRBJ1-6; no clear D gene. V gave up 4 bases and J gave up 7 bases, with 8 bases separating them. This CDR3 region has 13 residues. The chain's CDR3 is CASSYTENSPLHF. CDR3 sequence (DNA): TGTGCCAGCAGTTATACAGAAAATTCACCCCTCCACTTT.

Written as DNA, the CDR3 is TGCGCCAGCAGCCAAGGATTAGGTGAGCAGTTCTTC. This sequence encodes CASSQGLGEQFF. J is TRBJ2-1 and V is TRBV4-3, with D hard to call. CDR3 length: 12 amino acids. The ends were cut back, 1 base at V and 9 bases at J, with 7 bases in the middle. Germline V CDR1 and CDR2: LGHNA, YSLEER.

This rearrangement joins TRBV5-4 to TRBJ2-5, with 7 bases aligning to TRBD2. CDR3 length equals 15 residues. V lost 0 bases, J lost 1 base, and 3 bases stayed unmatched. Per germline, CDR1 SGHNT and CDR2 YYREEE (reference sequence). In DNA form, the CDR3 reads TGTGCCAGCAGCTTGGTAGTAGCGGGCCAAGAGACCCAGTACTTC. Its translation is CASSLVVAGQETQYF.

This sequence joins TRBV3-1 and TRBJ2-1; D is perhaps TRBD2 (8 bases). This CDR3 has 12 residues. The germline V and J ends were trimmed by 7 bases and 9 bases, with 13 bases remaining between them. Looked up from germline, CDR1 is LGHDT and CDR2 is YNNKEL (reference sequence). In DNA, the CDR3 is TGTGCCAGCACCCGGGAGGGGGCTGAGCAGTTCTTC. It codes for CASTREGAEQFF.

The rearrangement joins TRBV29-1 to TRBJ2-1; the D call may be TRBD1 or TRBD2 (5 bases each). Trimming pared 2 bases from V and 7 bases from J, leaving 9 bases between. The CDR3 runs 12 residues. Germline V gives CDR1 SQVTM, CDR2 ANQGSEA. CDR3 sequence reads: CSVEYGGNEQFF. DNA of the CDR3: TGCAGCGTTGAATATGGGGGTAATGAGCAGTTCTTC.

The V call is TRBV28, the J call TRBJ2-2, with TRBD2 matching 7 bases. Germline V gives CDR1 MDHEN, CDR2 SYDVKM. Germline trimming cut 6 bases from V and 0 bases from J; bases unmatched to any gene: 4. The CDR3 runs to 15 residues. CDR3: CASSTGTTNTGELFF. The CDR3 DNA follows: TGTGCCAGCAGCACCGGGACTACGAACACCGGGGAGCTGTTTTTT.

This chain links TRBV5-4 with TRBJ2-5; a weak D match, TRBD2 (5 bases). V lost 0 bases to trimming and J lost 5 bases, with 8 bases between them. Germline V gene data show CDR1 as SGHNT and CDR2 as YYREEE (reference sequence). The CDR3 runs 13 residues. CDR3 residues: CASSLDPGETQYF. The CDR3 bases are TGTGCCAGCAGCTTGGACCCGGGGGAGACCCAGTACTTC.

The V and J genes are TRBV9 and TRBJ2-3, with D maybe TRBD2 (6 bases). Between the trimmed V and J ends, which lost 4 bases and 1 base, there was a span of 16 bases. The CDR3 covers 16 residues. Germline values: CDR1 SGDLS, CDR2 YYNGEE. The chain's CDR3 is CASSPRWGGGTDTQYF. CDR3 in DNA: TGTGCCAGCAGCCCCAGATGGGGAGGCGGCACAGATACGCAGTATTTT. Supplemented by reference TRBV9 and TRBJ2-3, the full variable domain reads DSGVTQTPKHLITATGQRVTLRCSPRSGDLSVYWYQQSLDQGLQFLIQYYNGEERAKGNILERFSAQQFPDLHSELNLSSLELGDSALYFCASSPRWGGGTDTQYFGPGTRLTVL.

The rearrangement joins TRBV6-1 to TRBJ2-6; D not certain. This CDR3 is built from 16 residues. V lost 6 bases and J 0 bases, leaving 12 bases between the germline ends. Germline V CDR1 and CDR2: MNHNS, SASEGT. CDR3 bases: TGTGCCAGCAGCACCCGACCGGGCTCTGGGGCCAACGTCCTGACTTTC. Translated, it gives CASSTRPGSGANVLTF.

Only one count was recorded for this clonotype. V gene TRBV28 combines with J gene TRBJ2-7; 7 bases fit TRBD1. Germline lookup yields CDR1 MDHEN and CDR2 SYDVKM. With V trimmed by 6 bases and J by 5 bases, 4 bases remained unmatched. The CDR3 is made up of 12 amino acids. DNA of the CDR3: TGTGCCAGCAGCTTACAGGGGAACGAGCAGTACTTC. This codes for CASSLQGNEQYF. Complete variable domain (other parts from reference TRBV28 and TRBJ2-7): DVKVTQSSRYLVKRTGEKVFLECVQDMDHENMFWYRQDPGLGLRLIYFSYDVKMKEKGDIPEGYSVSREKKERFSLILESASTNQTSMYLCASSLQGNEQYFGPGTRLTVT.

V gene TRBV12-3 or TRBV12-4 combines with J gene TRBJ1-2; 9 bases match TRBD1. The CDR3 consists of 14 residues. J was trimmed by 6 bases and V by 5 bases; bases with no gene match: 7. CDR3 sequence reads: CASSPPGQGNGYTF. CDR3 DNA sequence: TGTGCCAGCAGTCCACCGGGACAGGGAAATGGCTACACCTTC.

V and J are TRBV5-1 and TRBJ2-6; D possibly matches TRBD1 or TRBD2 (6 bases each). Germline lookup yields CDR1 SGHRS and CDR2 YFSETQ. V was shortened by 4 bases and J by 0 bases, with 14 bases between the two germline ends. This CDR3 has 17 amino acids. CDR3 in DNA: TGCGCCAGCAGCGGGGGGCCAAGCCACTCTGGGGCCAACGTCCTGACTTTC. Translated, it gives CASSGGPSHSGANVLTF.

As for this clonotype: A junction end diverges from the germline sequence, so it may reflect a read error. This chain uses TRBV29-1 with TRBJ1-4; 9 positions match TRBD1. Per the germline V gene, CDR1 is SQVTM and CDR2 is ANQGSEA. The CDR3 loop spans 13 amino acids. As DNA, the CDR3 is TGCAGCGTGGACAGGGGCCCTGTCGGCGGACCCCTTTTT. Amino acid sequence: CSVDRGPVGGPLF.